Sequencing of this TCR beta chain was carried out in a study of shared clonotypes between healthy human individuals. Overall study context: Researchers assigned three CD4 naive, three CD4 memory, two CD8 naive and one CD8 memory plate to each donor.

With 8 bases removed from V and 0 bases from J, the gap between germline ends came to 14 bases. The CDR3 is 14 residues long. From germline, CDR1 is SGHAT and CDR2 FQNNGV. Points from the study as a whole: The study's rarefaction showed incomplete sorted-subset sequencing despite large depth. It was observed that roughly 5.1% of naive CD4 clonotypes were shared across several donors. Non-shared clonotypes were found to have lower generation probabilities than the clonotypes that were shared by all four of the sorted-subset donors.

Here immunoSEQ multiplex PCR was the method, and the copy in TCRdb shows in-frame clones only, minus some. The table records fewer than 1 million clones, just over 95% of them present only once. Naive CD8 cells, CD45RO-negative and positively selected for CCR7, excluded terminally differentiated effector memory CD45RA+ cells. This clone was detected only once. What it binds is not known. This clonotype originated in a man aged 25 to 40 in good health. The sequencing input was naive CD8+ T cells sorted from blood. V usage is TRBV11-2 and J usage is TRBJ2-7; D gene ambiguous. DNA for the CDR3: TGTGCCAGCCTCGGATTGGGGTACTCCTACGAGCAGTACTTC. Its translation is CASLGLGYSYEQYF.